The subject of this entry is one T cell receptor beta chain. Authors' methods: Scientists estimated how many nucleated cells there were by amplifying reference gene primers. Some clones are missing from TCRdb's copy, which holds only in-frame ones; the method was immunoSEQ multiplex PCR. V, J and clone size were drawn from that table, and D and trimming were deduced from the DNA. This table holds around 100,000 clones, more than 75% found once. V shed 5 bases and J shed 7 bases, with 16 bases lying between them. Germline CDR1 SGHNT, CDR2 YYREEE (reference sequence). The CDR3 has 13 amino acids. These data come from a study of blood T cell repertoires in COVID-19. At the level of the study: Sites in the United States, Italy and Spain provided acute and convalescent COVID-19 samples.

The chain recombines TRBV5-4 with TRBJ2-7; D perhaps matches TRBD2 (6 bases). This TCR derives from a human donor in a cohort sampled during active COVID-19. Input material: peripheral blood. The CDR3 loop reads CASSWDWAGEQYF. CDR3 DNA sequence: TGTGCCAGCAGTTGGGACTGGGCTGGGGAGCAGTACTTC.